The 11 T cell receptor beta chains presented below share a single source sample, sequenced in a study of OX40 agonist ivuxolimab in advanced cancers. Profiling relied on immunoSEQ multiplex PCR, and the TCRdb table lists in-frame clones only, not all of them. The repertoire has roughly 93,000 clones, approximately 80% of them found once; the top ten carry approximately 5%. The sequencing used CD4+ or CD8+ T cells sorted from blood, collected in a trial of the OX40 agonist ivuxolimab. The receptor set was obtained from an adult with an advanced solid tumor such as melanoma, head and neck, liver or kidney cancer.

J is TRBJ2-2 and V is TRBV7-2, with D maybe TRBD1 (5 bases). Germline CDR1 is SGHTA and CDR2 is FQGNSA. The germline V and J ends were trimmed by 7 bases and 3 bases, with 12 bases remaining between them. There are 14 residues in the CDR3. The CDR3 DNA reads as TGTGCCAGCACCCCTCAGGGATACACCGGGGAGCTGTTTTTT. As protein: CASTPQGYTGELFF.

The V gene is TRBV6-1, the J gene TRBJ1-2, with D hard to call. The CDR3 runs 14 residues. V lost 0 bases to trimming and J lost 4 bases, with 9 bases between them. Germline values: CDR1 MNHNS, CDR2 SASEGT. The CDR3 nucleotides are TGTGCCAGCAGTGAAGCCTCGGCCGGCTATGGCTACACCTTC. It yields the protein CASSEASAGYGYTF.

The CDR3 coding sequence is TGCAGTGCTATAGAAGGGAACGAGCAGTTCTTC. Its protein is CSAIEGNEQFF. The V and J genes are TRBV20-1 and TRBJ2-1; no definite D call. V dropped 4 bases and J dropped 10 bases, with 11 bases sitting between them. From germline, CDR1 is DFQATT and CDR2 SNEGSKA (reference sequence). The CDR3 consists of 11 residues.

The V and J genes are TRBV15 and TRBJ2-1, with TRBD2 identical over 7 bases. Germline V gene lookup returns CDR1 LNHNV and CDR2 YYDKDF (reference sequence). Trimming took 1 base from V and 2 from J; bases not matched to a gene: 14. The CDR3 covers 19 residues. Here the CDR3 reads CATSRGWGRASSPYNEQFF. In DNA, the CDR3 is TGTGCCACCAGCAGAGGGTGGGGGAGGGCGTCTTCCCCCTACAATGAGCAGTTCTTC.

This chain joins TRBV19 and TRBJ2-3, with 7 bases that match TRBD2. V shed 3 bases, J shed 3 bases, and the junction held 9 bases outside the gene matches. CDR3 size: 16 residues. CDR1 LNHDA and CDR2 SQIVND come from the germline V gene (reference sequence). CDR3 sequence reads: CASSMGVAGLTDTQYF. DNA of the CDR3: TGTGCCAGTAGTATGGGAGTAGCGGGCCTTACAGATACGCAGTATTTT.

This clone was counted between two and nine times. The CDR3 region has the DNA TGTGCCAGCAGTTACTCCGGGCAGGATAGCCAGCCCCAGCATTTT. The encoded protein is CASSYSGQDSQPQHF. This chain uses TRBV6-5 with TRBJ1-5; the D is unclear. Trimming stripped 0 bases from V and 7 bases from J, with 13 bases between. This CDR3 has 15 amino acids. The germline gives CDR1 MNHEY, CDR2 SVGAGI.

V gene TRBV7-6 combines with J gene TRBJ2-7, with 7 bases fitting TRBD2. This CDR3 has 15 residues. Trimming removed 7 bases from V and 0 bases from J; junction bases left unmatched: 9. Germline lookup yields CDR1 SGHVS and CDR2 FNYEAQ. Written as DNA, the CDR3 is TGTGCCAGCACCCCGCAAGCGGGAAACTCCTACGAGCAGTACTTC. This encodes CASTPQAGNSYEQYF.

The chain couples TRBV5-1 to TRBJ2-5; D possibly corresponds to TRBD1 (5 bases). CDR1 and CDR2 from the germline V gene are SGHRS and YFSETQ. V was trimmed by 1 base and J by 1 base, leaving 5 bases between them. This CDR3 region has 13 residues. In nucleotides, the CDR3 is TGCGCCAGCAGCTTGAGGGGCCAAGAGACCCAGTACTTC. As protein: CASSLRGQETQYF.

The sample holds one count of this clone. This chain connects TRBV2 to TRBJ1-1, with D tentatively TRBD1 (6 bases). The CDR3 has 14 residues. Germline CDR1 reads SNHLY; CDR2 reads FYNNEI. V shed 5 bases and J shed 1 base, with 11 bases lying between them. The CDR3 DNA reads as TGTGCCAGCAGTTTCGGGGGGGCGAACACTGAAGCTTTCTTT. It translates to CASSFGGANTEAFF.

The J gene is TRBJ1-2, the V gene TRBV19; TRBD1 is a possible D gene (6 bases). CDR3 size: 14 residues. Between the trimmed V and J ends, which lost 3 bases and 6 bases, there was a span of 14 bases. CDR1 is LNHDA, CDR2 SQIVND, per germline (reference sequence). The CDR3 bases are TGTGCCAGTAGTATCCAAGGGGGGAGGCATGGCTACACCTTC. This codes for CASSIQGGRHGYTF.

The chain is built from TRBV21-1 and TRBJ2-1; the table's D call of TRBD1 was not tested on the DNA. TRBV21-1 is recorded as a pseudogene. The CDR3 length is 17 residues. In DNA form, the CDR3 reads TGTGCCAGCAGCAAGGGTATCGACAGGGGGGCTTACAATGAGCAGTTCTTC. Translating gives CASSKGIDRGAYNEQFF.